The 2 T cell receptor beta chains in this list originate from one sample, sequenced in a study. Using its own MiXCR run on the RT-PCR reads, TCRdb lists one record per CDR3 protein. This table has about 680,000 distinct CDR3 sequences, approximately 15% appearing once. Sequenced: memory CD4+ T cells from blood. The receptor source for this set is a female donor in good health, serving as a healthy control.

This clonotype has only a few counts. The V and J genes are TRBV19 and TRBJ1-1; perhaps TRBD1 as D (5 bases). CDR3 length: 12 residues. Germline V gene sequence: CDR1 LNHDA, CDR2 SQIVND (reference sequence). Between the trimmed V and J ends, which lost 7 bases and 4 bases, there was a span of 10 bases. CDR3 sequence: CASIRGFTEAFF. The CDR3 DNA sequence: TGTGCCAGTATTCGGGGGTTCACTGAAGCTTTCTTT.

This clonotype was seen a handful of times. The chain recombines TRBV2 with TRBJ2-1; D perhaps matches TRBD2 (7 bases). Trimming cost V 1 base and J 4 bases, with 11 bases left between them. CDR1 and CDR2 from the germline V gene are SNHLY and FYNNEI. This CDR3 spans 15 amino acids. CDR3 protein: CASSEEAGAYNEQFF. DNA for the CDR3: TGTGCCAGCAGTGAAGAGGCGGGGGCGTACAATGAGCAGTTCTTC.